This T cell receptor beta chain was retrieved from a study of cytomegalovirus exposure and HLA in healthy donors. CDR1 MGHRA and CDR2 YSYEKL come from the germline V gene. V lost 3 bases and J lost 2, with 15 bases in between. The CDR3 totals 16 residues. Vbeta (60) and Jbeta (13) primers were used in the PCR. Using immunoSEQ multiplex PCR, the repertoire was profiled, and TCRdb retains in-frame clones only, with some absent. Here the sample table reports more than 65,000 clones. Unrecorded immune exposures were likely, despite nominal health at sampling. To note about this clone: Antigen: not known.

Study findings and constraints: Apart from CMV serostatus, no immune exposure information was available. In vitro checks showed that a few CMV-associated chains really do target CMV antigens. From TCR beta sequences, most subjects' HLA-A and HLA-B alleles were reportedly predicted accurately.

The TCR was taken from a man aged 40-49 years in good health and CMV-seronegative. Sequenced sample: PBMCs. The chain carries TRBV4-1 and TRBJ2-3, with D perhaps TRBD2 (5 bases). CDR3 nucleotides: TGCGCCAGCAGCCAGGAGCCCGGACTCCTCACAGATACGCAGTATTTT. It is translated as CASSQEPGLLTDTQYF.